This T cell receptor beta chain was recovered during a study of T cells in women clearing cervical HPV infection. Points on this clone: The sequence runs out 3 residues before the end of the CDR3; the remainder is reconstructed from the germline J gene.

This CDR3 is 17 amino acids long. Trimming shortened V by 0 bases and J by 0 bases, and 12 bases separated the two germline ends. Germline values: CDR1 DFQATT, CDR2 SNEGSKA (reference sequence). Method: immunoSEQ multiplex PCR; TCRdb's copy keeps in-frame clones and lacks some. The sample data list more than 30,000 clones. The receptor was derived from a woman aged 18-69 years with a cervical HPV16 infection that either progressed to CIN3+ or cleared (not recorded which). This chain connects TRBV20-1 to TRBJ1-6, with D unresolved. The sequencing sample was made of blood buffy coat. CDR3 bases read: TGCAGTGCTAGAGATGAAACAGTCAGCTCCTATAATTCACCC. Protein product: CSARDETVSSYNSP. The whole CDR3 reads CSARDETVSSYNSPLHF.